A single TCR beta chain is shown here with its context. Its antigen remains unknown. Germline-derived CDR1 and CDR2 are SGDLS and YYNGEE. Trimming removed 0 bases from V and 2 bases from J; junction bases left unmatched: 11. The CDR3 covers 19 residues. This entry comes from a study of T cell responses to AZD1222 COVID-19 vaccine. Points from the study as a whole: Two AZD1222 administrations were followed by greater Spike-specific TCR breadth and depth. Clonal diversity may have been underestimated, and the donors were mostly white British, with more females than males. Repertoire sampling occurred only after the peak T cell response.

The data were produced by immunoSEQ multiplex PCR, yet TCRdb's version contains in-frame clones alone and is incomplete. Found here are more than 120,000 clones, roughly 90% of them singletons; the top ten hold roughly 1.7%. This sample comprised peripheral blood, obtained 28 days after the second AZD1222 dose. The TCR sequence derives from an adult who received the AZD1222 COVID-19 vaccine. The rearrangement joins TRBV9 to TRBJ2-3; 11 bases are a match to TRBD2. CDR3 coding DNA: TGTGCCAGCAGCGTAGGGAGGCCGGGGACTAGCGGATTCACAGATACGCAGTATTTT. Translation: CASSVGRPGTSGFTDTQYF.